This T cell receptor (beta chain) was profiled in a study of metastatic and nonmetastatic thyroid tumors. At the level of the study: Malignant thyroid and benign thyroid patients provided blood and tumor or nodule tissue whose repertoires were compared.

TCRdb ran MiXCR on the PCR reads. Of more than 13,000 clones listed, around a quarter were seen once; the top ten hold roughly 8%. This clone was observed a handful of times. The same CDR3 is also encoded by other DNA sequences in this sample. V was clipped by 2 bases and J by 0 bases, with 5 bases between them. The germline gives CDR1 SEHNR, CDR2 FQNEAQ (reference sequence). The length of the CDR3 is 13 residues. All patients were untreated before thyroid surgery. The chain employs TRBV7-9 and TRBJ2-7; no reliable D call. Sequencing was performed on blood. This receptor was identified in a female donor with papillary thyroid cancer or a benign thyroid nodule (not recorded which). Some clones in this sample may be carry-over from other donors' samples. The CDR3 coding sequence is TGTGCCAGCAGCTTAACTATCTCCTACGAGCAGTACTTC. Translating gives CASSLTISYEQYF.